Listed here are 12 T cell receptor beta chains from one sample, sequenced in a study of T cells of healthy individuals. TCRdb reprocessed the 5' RACE reads via MiXCR and lists one record per CDR3 protein. The sample holds roughly 87,000 distinct CDR3 sequences, 17% seen once. These receptors all stem from a human donor in good health.

A few counts support this clonotype. The chain employs TRBV20-1 and TRBJ1-1; TRBD1 aligns across 7 bases. Trimming at V came to 6 bases and at J to 7 bases, leaving 5 bases not matched to a gene. The germline V gene encodes CDR1 DFQATT and CDR2 SNEGSKA (reference sequence). This CDR3 is built from 11 residues. CDR3 protein: CSARDRSEAFF. The CDR3 region has the DNA TGCAGTGCCCGGGACAGAAGTGAAGCTTTCTTT.

This rearrangement joins TRBV10-3 to TRBJ2-7, with 7 bases lining up with TRBD1. The germline V gene encodes CDR1 ENHRY and CDR2 SYGVKD. V dropped 3 bases and J dropped 3; count of bases not matched to a gene: 8. The length of the CDR3 is 15 residues. The CDR3 DNA reads TGTGCCATCAGTGAAATACAGGGGACCAACTACGAGCAGTACTTC. It yields the protein CAISEIQGTNYEQYF.

The chain links TRBV7-2 to TRBJ1-2; D perhaps matches TRBD1 (5 bases). This CDR3 comprises 13 residues. Trimming removed 4 bases at V and 2 bases at J, with 8 bases between. In germline, CDR1 is SGHTA, CDR2 FQGNSA. The CDR3, as DNA: TGTGCCAGCAGCTCGGGACGGAACTATGGCTACACCTTC. It codes for CASSSGRNYGYTF. Combining the CDR3 with reference TRBV7-2 and TRBJ1-2 gives the whole variable domain GAGVSQSPSNKVTEKGKDVELRCDPISGHTALYWYRQSLGQGLEFLIYFQGNSAPDKSGLPSDRFSAERTGGSVSTLTIQRTQQEDSAVYLCASSSGRNYGYTFGSGTRLTVV.

This clonotype was observed a few times. V is TRBV20-1 and J is TRBJ2-1; weak D call: TRBD2 (6 bases). This CDR3 spans 12 amino acids. CDR1 is DFQATT, CDR2 SNEGSKA, per germline (reference sequence). Trimming removed 0 bases at V and 15 bases at J, with 15 bases between. CDR3 DNA: TGCAGTGCTAGAGAGAGACTGCGGGATCCGTTCTTC. Amino acids: CSARERLRDPFF.

This clonotype appeared a few times. The chain uses TRBV28 and TRBJ2-1; 10 positions match TRBD2. With V trimmed by 3 bases and J by 3 bases, 8 bases remained unmatched. This CDR3 region has 17 residues. Germline V lookup: CDR1 MDHEN, CDR2 SYDVKM. CDR3 bases: TGTGCCAGCAGTTTTCCGACACCTAGCGGGAGCTACAATGAGCAGTTCTTC. It is translated as CASSFPTPSGSYNEQFF.

This clonotype was counted only a few times. The rearrangement links TRBV27 to TRBJ2-1; perhaps TRBD2 as D (5 bases). Looked up from germline, CDR1 is MNHEY and CDR2 is SMNVEV (reference sequence). The CDR3 loop spans 14 amino acids. The ends were cut back, 5 bases at V and 7 bases at J, with 15 bases in the middle. CDR3 nucleotides: TGTGCCAGCAGTCCTTTCCCCCGGGGAAATGAGCAGTTCTTC. Its protein is CASSPFPRGNEQFF.

A remark on this clonotype: The conserved phenylalanine or tryptophan normally closing the CDR3 is absent here, so this likely arose from a read error. The chain recombines TRBV29-1 with TRBJ2-2, with D hard to call. CDR3 length: 14 residues. Trimming removed 4 bases at V and 1 base at J, with 10 bases between. The germline V gene encodes CDR1 SQVTM and CDR2 ANQGSEA. The CDR3 here is CSVAGAGNTGELFL. The CDR3 DNA is TGCAGCGTTGCTGGTGCAGGGAACACCGGGGAGCTGTTTCTT.

CDR3 region: CASSVASDRGYEQYF. The DNA for the CDR3 is TGTGCCAGCAGCGTAGCCTCGGACAGGGGTTACGAGCAGTACTTC. This chain uses TRBV9 with TRBJ2-7, with 9 bases that match TRBD1. This CDR3 spans 15 amino acids. Germline assignment: CDR1 SGDLS and CDR2 YYNGEE. V lost 0 bases and J lost 4; bases outside the gene matches: 5.

This clonotype occurred a few times. The DNA for the CDR3 is TGCAGTGCTCTCAACCCGGGCCGATTACAAGAGACCCAGTACTTC. Residues: CSALNPGRLQETQYF. The V and J genes are TRBV20-1 and TRBJ2-5; D gene uncertain. The CDR3 loop spans 15 amino acids. V was clipped by 5 bases and J by 2 bases, with 18 bases between them. Germline loops: CDR1 DFQATT, CDR2 SNEGSKA (reference sequence).

V usage is TRBV27 and J usage is TRBJ1-6; no reliable D call. The CDR3 runs to 16 residues. Germline V gene data show CDR1 as MNHEY and CDR2 as SMNVEV (reference sequence). V lost 2 bases, J lost 0 bases, and 8 bases lay in between. This CDR3 reads CASSLVGVSYNSPLHF. The CDR3 region has the DNA TGTGCCAGCAGTTTAGTCGGAGTCTCCTATAATTCACCCCTCCACTTT.

This rearrangement joins TRBV4-1 to TRBJ1-1, with D tentatively TRBD1 (6 bases). The CDR3 consists of 15 residues. The germline CDR1 and CDR2 sequences are MGHRA and YSYEKL. Trimming cost V 1 base and J 1 base, with 10 bases left between them. CDR3 residues: CASSQGLDRNTEAFF. The CDR3, as DNA: TGCGCCAGCAGCCAAGGTCTGGACAGGAACACTGAAGCTTTCTTT.

The chain carries TRBV5-1 and TRBJ2-3; D is uncertain. This CDR3 is built from 14 residues. V was shortened by 5 bases and J by 3 bases, with 13 bases between the two germline ends. Germline values: CDR1 SGHRS, CDR2 YFSETQ. CDR3 in DNA: TGCGCCAGCAGGGTCCATTCGGCAACAGATACGCAGTATTTT. Translated: CASRVHSATDTQYF.